These 30 T cell receptor beta chains were sequenced from one sample in a study of beta chain features in type 1 diabetes. cDNA synthesis used the whole RNA isolate, giving expressed TCRB sequences. Only in-frame clones appear in the TCRdb table, and some are missing; sequencing was by immunoSEQ multiplex PCR. Among about 250,000 clones, over 12% were seen once, and the ten largest hold more than 0.02%. The specimen was naive CD4+ T cells from blood. The origin of the receptors is a woman aged 40 to 55 in good health.

This clone was found a few times. The chain links TRBV5-1 to TRBJ2-3, with D possibly being TRBD2 (6 bases). V lost 0 bases, J lost 2 bases, and 16 bases lay in between. Germline CDR1 SGHRS, CDR2 YFSETQ. CDR3 length: 17 residues. This chain's CDR3 is CASSLVRDWEFTDTQYF. The CDR3 DNA is TGCGCCAGCAGCTTGGTCCGGGACTGGGAATTCACAGATACGCAGTATTTT.

This chain uses TRBV6-5 with TRBJ2-5; 7 positions agree with TRBD1. The CDR3 has 15 residues. Germline values: CDR1 MNHEY, CDR2 SVGAGI. Unmatched junction bases numbered 9, after V lost 3 bases and J lost 5 bases. The CDR3 coding sequence is TGTGCCAGCAGTTATCATGACAGGGCAGGGGAGACCCAGTACTTC. Encoded protein: CASSYHDRAGETQYF.

This chain links TRBV2 with TRBJ2-7, with 7 nucleotides matching TRBD1. This CDR3 region has 15 residues. The J segment lost 2 bases and the V segment lost 4 bases, leaving 8 bases of the junction unmatched. CDR1 is SNHLY, CDR2 FYNNEI, per germline. The CDR3 region is CASSVGTDDPYEQYF. For the CDR3, the DNA is TGTGCCAGCAGTGTCGGGACAGACGACCCCTACGAGCAGTACTTC. Variable domain in full (rest from reference TRBV2 and TRBJ2-7): EPEVTQTPSHQVTQMGQEVILRCVPISNHLYFYWYRQILGQKVEFLVSFYNNEISEKSEIFDDQFSVERPDGSNFTLKIRSTKLEDSAMYFCASSVGTDDPYEQYFGPGTRLTVT.

This chain uses TRBV27 with TRBJ2-3; weak D call: TRBD2 (6 bases). Trimming shortened V by 6 bases and J by 8 bases, and 21 bases separated the two germline ends. The CDR3 loop spans 15 amino acids. Per the germline V gene, CDR1 is MNHEY and CDR2 is SMNVEV (reference sequence). CDR3 amino acids: CASSRLGSRGSTQYF. The CDR3 nucleotides are TGTGCCAGCAGCCGACTAGGGAGCCGAGGTAGTACGCAGTATTTT.

The V and J genes are TRBV7-2 and TRBJ2-5, with 7 bases matching TRBD2. The V gene's germline CDR1 is SGHTA and CDR2 FQGNSA. J lost 7 bases, V lost 4 bases, and 9 bases had no gene match. This CDR3 is built from 14 residues. The CDR3 region is CASSSQLGRGTQYF. CDR3 bases: TGTGCCAGCAGCTCCCAACTAGGGAGGGGGACCCAGTACTTC.

This clone was counted only a few times. Within the sample, other DNA sequences also encode this same CDR3. J is TRBJ1-6 and V is TRBV5-1; D is possibly TRBD1 (5 bases). This CDR3 contains 14 residues. V was pared by 0 bases and J by 5 bases, with 6 bases between. Germline CDR1 is SGHRS and CDR2 is YFSETQ. The CDR3 bases are TGCGCCAGCAGCTTGGGACAGAATAATTCACCCCTCCACTTT. Protein sequence: CASSLGQNNSPLHF.

This clone was seen more than once but under ten times. The gene calls are TRBV11-2 and TRBJ2-3, with TRBD1 matching over 7 bases. V gave up 1 base and J gave up 0 bases; unmatched junction bases: 4. CDR1 is SGHAT, CDR2 FQNNGV, per germline. CDR3 length: 16 residues. This CDR3 reads CASSLVRDSSTDTQYF. The DNA for the CDR3 is TGTGCCAGCAGCTTAGTCCGGGACAGTAGCACAGATACGCAGTATTTT. Together with reference TRBV11-2 and TRBJ2-3, the CDR3 gives the full variable domain: EAGVAQSPRYKIIEKRQSVAFWCNPISGHATLYWYQQILGQGPKLLIQFQNNGVVDDSQLPKDRFSAERLKGVDSTLKIQPAKLEDSAVYLCASSLVRDSSTDTQYFGPGTRLTVL.

This clone appeared a few times. This chain connects TRBV5-6 to TRBJ1-1; 7 nucleotides agree with TRBD1. Germline CDR1 is SGHDT and CDR2 is YYEEEE. J was trimmed by 6 bases and V by 2 bases; bases with no gene match: 10. The CDR3 runs 15 residues. The CDR3 DNA is TGTGCCAGCAGCTTTACGACAGGGCGTATCGCTGAAGCTTTCTTT. It is translated as CASSFTTGRIAEAFF.

The chain combines TRBV7-2 with TRBJ2-7; a possible D gene is TRBD2 (5 bases). Germline V gene lookup returns CDR1 SGHTA and CDR2 FQGNSA. This CDR3 spans 13 amino acids. The V and J ends lost 7 bases and 1 base respectively, with 11 bases between them. CDR3 sequence (DNA): TGTGCCAGCACCTCACCGGGATCCTACGAGCAGTACTTC. Translating gives CASTSPGSYEQYF.

This sequence joins TRBV18 and TRBJ2-7, with 14 positions matching TRBD2. Trimming took 1 base from V and 1 from J; bases not matched to a gene: 9. Germline lookup yields CDR1 KGHSH and CDR2 LQKENI. This CDR3 has 19 amino acids. The CDR3 bases are TGTGCCAGCTCACCACTCCCCGGGACTAGCGGGGGCCGGTCCTACGAGCAGTACTTC. Protein sequence: CASSPLPGTSGGRSYEQYF.

This clone was picked up a small number of times. This rearrangement joins TRBV2 to TRBJ2-7; 7 bases align to TRBD1. Germline-derived CDR1 and CDR2 are SNHLY and FYNNEI. This CDR3 is 19 amino acids long. V shed 0 bases, J shed 3 bases, and the junction held 17 bases outside the gene matches. The CDR3 DNA reads as TGTGCCAGCAGTGAAGCGCATTGGGACAGTGGTAGTGCTCTCTACGAGCAGTACTTC. Translated: CASSEAHWDSGSALYEQYF.

The chain combines TRBV7-9 with TRBJ2-7; TRBD1 aligns across 8 bases. The germline V gene has CDR1 SEHNR and CDR2 FQNEAQ (reference sequence). V lost 5 bases to trimming and J lost 5 bases; unmatched junction nucleotides: 11. The CDR3 extends over 15 amino acids. CDR3 residues: CASSIMAGGGNEQYF. CDR3 DNA sequence: TGTGCCAGCAGCATTATGGCAGGGGGCGGAAACGAGCAGTACTTC.

This clone was seen ten or more times. V usage is TRBV7-9 and J usage is TRBJ2-7, with D possibly being TRBD2 (6 bases). Germline values: CDR1 SEHNR, CDR2 FQNEAQ (reference sequence). The CDR3 runs to 15 residues. Deletions cut 4 bases from V and 2 bases from J, with 15 bases between. In DNA, the CDR3 is TGTGCCAGCAGCTGGGACGGGGGAGCTACCTACGAGCAGTACTTC. Translated, it gives CASSWDGGATYEQYF.

This clone was counted a few times. The chain is built from TRBV18 and TRBJ2-1, with D possibly TRBD2 on 5 matching bases. Germline-derived CDR1 and CDR2 are KGHSH and LQKENI. This CDR3 comprises 17 residues. V was trimmed by 3 bases and J by 1 base, leaving 16 bases between them. The CDR3 loop reads CASSPFTTDSSYNEQFF. The CDR3 bases are TGTGCCAGCTCACCCTTTACCACGGACTCATCCTACAATGAGCAGTTCTTC. The variable domain in full, completed from reference TRBV18 and TRBJ2-1, reads NAGVMQNPRHLVRRRGQEARLRCSPMKGHSHVYWYRQLPEEGLKFMVYLQKENIIDESGMPKERFSAEFPKEGPSILRIQQVVRGDSAAYFCASSPFTTDSSYNEQFFGPGTRLTVL.

The genes are TRBV12-5 and TRBJ2-5; 10 bases line up with TRBD2. Per the germline V gene, CDR1 is LGHNT and CDR2 is FRNRAP. This CDR3 contains 16 residues. J was trimmed by 0 bases and V by 4 bases; bases with no gene match: 5. CDR3 sequence: CASGSPLAGYQETQYF. As DNA, the CDR3 is TGTGCTAGTGGTTCGCCACTAGCGGGGTACCAAGAGACCCAGTACTTC.

This clone came up a few times. This rearrangement joins TRBV7-2 to TRBJ2-3, with TRBD1 matching 9 bases. The V segment lost 5 bases and the J segment 1 base; nucleotides outside the gene matches: 4. The CDR3 is 15 amino acids. The germline V gene has CDR1 SGHTA and CDR2 FQGNSA. Written as DNA, the CDR3 is TGTGCCAGCAGCGAGACAGGGGGAGGCACAGATACGCAGTATTTT. Translation: CASSETGGGTDTQYF.

Only a few counts were recorded for this clone. This rearrangement joins TRBV6-1 to TRBJ2-5; D uncertain. V was trimmed by 3 bases and J by 5 bases, leaving 7 bases between them. Germline loops: CDR1 MNHNS, CDR2 SASEGT. This CDR3 has 12 residues. This CDR3 is CASSDFRETQYF. CDR3 nucleotides: TGTGCCAGCAGTGATTTTCGGGAGACCCAGTACTTC.

The V and J genes are TRBV6-5 and TRBJ2-2; 8 nucleotides agree with TRBD1. CDR1 is MNHEY, CDR2 SVGAGI, per germline. CDR3 length: 15 residues. V was clipped by 6 bases and J by 4 bases; unmatched bases: 7. This CDR3 reads CASRGTGQSTGELFF. The DNA of the CDR3 is TGTGCCAGCAGGGGGACAGGACAGAGCACCGGGGAGCTGTTTTTT.

A remark on this clone: Other DNA sequences in the sample encode the same CDR3. This chain links TRBV5-4 with TRBJ1-2, with TRBD1 matching 10 bases. Trimming took 0 bases from V and 2 from J; bases not matched to a gene: 1. This CDR3 comprises 15 residues. Germline CDR1 SGHNT, CDR2 YYREEE (reference sequence). In DNA form, the CDR3 reads TGTGCCAGCAGCTTGGGGGGACAGGGGAACTATGGCTACACCTTC. This codes for CASSLGGQGNYGYTF.

This chain links TRBV2 with TRBJ2-3; TRBD2 agrees at 7 bases. With 8 bases clipped from V and 0 bases from J, the junction kept 5 bases outside the gene matches. Germline CDR1 reads SNHLY; CDR2 reads FYNNEI. CDR3 length equals 14 residues. CDR3 DNA: TGTGCCAGCTCTAGCGGAATAAGCACAGATACGCAGTATTTT. As protein: CASSSGISTDTQYF.

This chain links TRBV4-1 with TRBJ2-2, with TRBD1 matching 9 bases. V lost 3 bases, J lost 0 bases, and 5 bases stayed unmatched. This CDR3 comprises 17 residues. The germline V gene has CDR1 MGHRA and CDR2 YSYEKL. The CDR3 region is CASSQGTGGTNTGELFF. The CDR3 DNA sequence: TGCGCCAGCAGCCAGGGTACAGGGGGCACGAACACCGGGGAGCTGTTTTTT.

V usage is TRBV5-4 and J usage is TRBJ1-1, with a possible D match to TRBD1 (6 bases). Trimming left V 1 base short and J 5 bases short, with 15 bases between. The germline CDR1 and CDR2 sequences are SGHNT and YYREEE (reference sequence). The CDR3 has 15 amino acids. DNA of the CDR3: TGTGCCAGCAGCTTGCGTTTCGGGGGGCTGACTGAAGCTTTCTTT. Its protein product is CASSLRFGGLTEAFF.

This sequence joins TRBV29-1 and TRBJ1-4; D is perhaps TRBD1 (6 bases). Trimming took off 7 bases at V and 8 bases at J, with 23 bases between the two ends. This CDR3 spans 15 amino acids. Germline V gives CDR1 SQVTM, CDR2 ANQGSEA. The CDR3 DNA is TGCAGCGCAGTCGGGGGGCCTAATAGTGGGGAAAAACTGTTTTTT. Its protein is CSAVGGPNSGEKLFF.

CDR3 sequence reads: CASSVGLAGGYEQYF. CDR3 coding DNA: TGTGCCAGCAGCGTCGGACTAGCGGGGGGGTACGAGCAGTACTTC. The chain combines TRBV2 with TRBJ2-7; 15 positions match TRBD2. The J segment lost 4 bases and the V segment lost 6 bases, leaving 4 bases of the junction unmatched. Germline V lookup: CDR1 SNHLY, CDR2 FYNNEI. The CDR3 is made up of 15 amino acids.

The CDR3 sequence: CASPRGGSLKTTDTQYF. DNA of the CDR3: TGCGCCAGTCCGCGGGGGGGGAGTTTGAAAACCACAGATACGCAGTATTTT. The V and J genes are TRBV5-1 and TRBJ2-3; 9 bases align to TRBD2. The V and J ends lost 8 bases and 2 bases, in that order; junction bases with no gene match: 15. This CDR3 has 17 amino acids. The V gene's germline CDR1 is SGHRS and CDR2 YFSETQ.

This clone was recorded a few times. This chain links TRBV5-4 with TRBJ2-3; no clear D gene. The germline gives CDR1 SGHNT, CDR2 YYREEE (reference sequence). Trimming removed 1 base from V and 1 base from J, with 10 bases in between. The CDR3 is 15 amino acids. CDR3 sequence: CASSLPGIGTDTQYF. The CDR3 DNA sequence: TGTGCCAGCAGCTTGCCAGGAATTGGCACAGATACGCAGTATTTT.

This clone has a handful of counts. This chain connects TRBV7-6 to TRBJ2-1; 9 bases are shared with TRBD2. The ends lost 1 base at V and 3 bases at J; junction bases unmatched: 4. Per germline, CDR1 SGHVS and CDR2 FNYEAQ. This CDR3 region has 16 residues. The chain's CDR3 is CASSLVPSGDYNEQFF. The CDR3 region has the DNA TGTGCCAGCAGCTTAGTCCCTAGCGGGGACTACAATGAGCAGTTCTTC.

This rearrangement joins TRBV6-1 to TRBJ2-5; the match to TRBD1 covers 8 bases. The germline V gene has CDR1 MNHNS and CDR2 SASEGT. This CDR3 has 15 amino acids. The V segment lost 7 bases and the J segment 4 bases; nucleotides outside the gene matches: 11. CDR3: CASKRTGMGTETQYF. The CDR3 DNA is TGTGCCAGCAAGCGGACAGGGATGGGTACAGAGACCCAGTACTTC.

The J gene is TRBJ2-7, the V gene TRBV11-2, with 10 positions matching TRBD1. With V trimmed by 5 bases and J by 7 bases, 14 bases remained unmatched. Germline assignment: CDR1 SGHAT and CDR2 FQNNGV. The CDR3 contains 16 residues. CDR3 amino acids: CASSRTTGTGAKEQYF. The CDR3 coding sequence is TGTGCCAGCAGCCGAACAACCGGGACAGGGGCGAAAGAGCAGTACTTC. Full variable domain (remainder filled in from reference TRBV11-2 and TRBJ2-7): EAGVAQSPRYKIIEKRQSVAFWCNPISGHATLYWYQQILGQGPKLLIQFQNNGVVDDSQLPKDRFSAERLKGVDSTLKIQPAKLEDSAVYLCASSRTTGTGAKEQYFGPGTRLTVT.

The chain employs TRBV7-8 and TRBJ1-6; D may be TRBD1 (6 bases). V lost 5 bases and J lost 11, with 16 bases in between. CDR3 length: 14 residues. The germline CDR1 and CDR2 sequences are SGHVS and FQNEAQ. In nucleotides, the CDR3 is TGTGCCAGCAGCGTAGTTGACAGGTCCACACCCCTCCACTTT. Residues: CASSVVDRSTPLHF.